A selection of T cell receptor beta chains follows, all from one sample in a study of naive and memory T cell subsets. TCRdb re-called the 5' RACE reads with MiXCR, one entry per CDR3 protein. Of tens of thousands of distinct CDR3 sequences in the sample, about 7.2% were seen once. Source of these receptors: a male donor in good health. The CDR3 runs from the conserved cysteine through the conserved F or W. The D gene is left open where the match is weak. Clone size, where shown, is once, few, many, or a class for clones that have expanded.

TRBV5-1,many,TRBD1,TRBJ2-1,TGCGCCAGCAGCCCGGGACAGAGCTCCTACAATGAGCAGTTCTTC,CASSPGQSSYNEQFF
TRBV10-1,-,-,TRBJ2-7,TGCGCCAGCAGTGACGGGGGCCAGCCGGGCGAGCAGTACTTC,CASSDGGQPGEQYF
TRBV20-1,many,-,TRBJ2-5,TGCAGTGCTGAAAATGCGCGGGCTGATATGGCCCAGTACTTC,CSAENARADMAQYF
TRBV29-1,-,-,TRBJ2-1,TGCAGCGTTGTAGCCTCCAATGAGCAGTTCTTC,CSVVASNEQFF
TRBV5-6,many,-,TRBJ2-1,TGTGCCAGCAGCCTAGCCGCTCGTGAGCAGTTCTTC,CASSLAAREQFF
TRBV20-1,many,-,TRBJ2-7,TGCAGTGCTAGAGATCCGGACTTCTCCTACGAGCAGTACTTC,CSARDPDFSYEQYF
TRBV11-2,-,-,TRBJ2-3,TGTGCCAGCAGCTTAGTGGGCTTCCGGGATACGCAGTATTTT,CASSLVGFRDTQYF
TRBV12-3/TRBV12-4,few,TRBD1,TRBJ1-2,TGTGCCAGCGTGGGGGACAGCTATGGCTACACCTTC,CASVGDSYGYTF
TRBV7-6,few,-,TRBJ2-3,TGTGCCAGCAGCTTAGGGCCAGGGATCCCCCCTTCCACAGATACGCAGTATTTT,CASSLGPGIPPSTDTQYF
TRBV11-2,many,-,TRBJ2-1,TGTGCCAGCAGCTTAGATCACTTAGGGTACAATGAGCAGTTCTTC,CASSLDHLGYNEQFF
TRBV6-1,-,-,TRBJ2-7,TGTGCCAGCAGTTACAGGGAAATCCCCTACGAGCAGTACTTC,CASSYREIPYEQYF
TRBV7-2,-,-,TRBJ2-7,TGTGCCAGCAGCTTAGGCCCGGGGGTAAACTACGAGCAGTACTTC,CASSLGPGVNYEQYF
TRBV2,many,TRBD1,TRBJ2-1,TGTGCCAGCAGTGATAGGGACAGATTCAATGAGCAGTTCTTC,CASSDRDRFNEQFF
TRBV28,few,-,TRBJ1-1,TGTGCCAGCAGTTTTTTGACCTCGGGCACTGAAGCTTTCTTT,CASSFLTSGTEAFF
TRBV5-1,many,TRBD2,TRBJ2-3,TGCGCCAGCATCCAAGCGGGAGGAACAGATACGCAGTATTTT,CASIQAGGTDTQYF
TRBV20-1,many,-,TRBJ2-1,TGCAGTGCTAATACGGGAATTCACAATGAGCAGTTCTTC,CSANTGIHNEQFF
TRBV19,-,-,TRBJ1-2,TGTGCCAGCGGAACTCAAGGGACATTGAACTATGGCTACACCTTC,CASGTQGTLNYGYTF
TRBV19,-,-,TRBJ2-4,TGTGCCAGTAGTTGGGCGGGGCGAGCCAAAAACATTCAGTACTTC,CASSWAGRAKNIQYF
TRBV5-1,many,TRBD1,TRBJ2-1,TGCGCCAGCAGCTTGAAGGGGACAGGGGGGAATGAGCAGTTCTTC,CASSLKGTGGNEQFF
TRBV7-8,-,TRBD2,TRBJ2-3,TGTGCCAGCAGCCAGCGGGACTATACGCAGTATTTT,CASSQRDYTQYF
TRBV5-1,-,-,TRBJ2-7,TGCGCCAGCAGCTTGTCGGGGGGCACCTACGAGCAGTACTTC,CASSLSGGTYEQYF